This T cell receptor (beta chain) emerged from a study of blood T cell repertoires in COVID-19. As for the study in general: Italy, Spain and the United States were the sources of the convalescent and acute COVID-19 samples. In each case, the material was cDNA or gDNA derived from T cells, B-cell-depleted T cells, or PBMCs.

The authors' processing: Reference gene primers were amplified, and this amplification served to estimate nucleated cell counts. The data were produced by immunoSEQ multiplex PCR, yet TCRdb's version contains in-frame clones alone and is incomplete. V and J calls and clone size are copied from that table; D and trimming were computed from the DNA. The sample carries over 200,000 clones, around 90% recorded once. Sequenced sample: peripheral blood. This receptor was taken from a man between 60 and 75 years old who had recovered from COVID-19.

The DNA of the CDR3 is TGTGCCAGCAGTGGACAGGCGGACCGTTGGGTCCATGGCTACACCTTC. It yields the protein CASSGQADRWVHGYTF. This sequence joins TRBV2 and TRBJ1-2; D might be TRBD1 (6 bases). Germline values: CDR1 SNHLY, CDR2 FYNNEI. V gave up 4 bases and J gave up 6 bases, with 21 bases separating them. The CDR3 runs to 16 residues. The full variable domain, in which reference TRBV2 and TRBJ1-2 provide the parts outside the CDR3, is EPEVTQTPSHQVTQMGQEVILRCVPISNHLYFYWYRQILGQKVEFLVSFYNNEISEKSEIFDDQFSVERPDGSNFTLKIRSTKLEDSAMYFCASSGQADRWVHGYTFGSGTRLTVV.